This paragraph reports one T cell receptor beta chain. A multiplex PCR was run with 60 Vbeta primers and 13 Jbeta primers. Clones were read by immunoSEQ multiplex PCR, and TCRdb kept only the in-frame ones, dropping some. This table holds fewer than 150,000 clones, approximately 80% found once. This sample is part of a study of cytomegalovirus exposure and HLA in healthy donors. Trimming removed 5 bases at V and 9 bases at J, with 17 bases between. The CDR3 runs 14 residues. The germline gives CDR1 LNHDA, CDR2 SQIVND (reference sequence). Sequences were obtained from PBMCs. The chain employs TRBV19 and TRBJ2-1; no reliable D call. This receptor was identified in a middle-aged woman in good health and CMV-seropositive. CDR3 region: CASSPGLFSAEQFF. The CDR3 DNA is TGTGCCAGTAGTCCCGGGTTGTTTTCGGCTGAGCAGTTCTTC.